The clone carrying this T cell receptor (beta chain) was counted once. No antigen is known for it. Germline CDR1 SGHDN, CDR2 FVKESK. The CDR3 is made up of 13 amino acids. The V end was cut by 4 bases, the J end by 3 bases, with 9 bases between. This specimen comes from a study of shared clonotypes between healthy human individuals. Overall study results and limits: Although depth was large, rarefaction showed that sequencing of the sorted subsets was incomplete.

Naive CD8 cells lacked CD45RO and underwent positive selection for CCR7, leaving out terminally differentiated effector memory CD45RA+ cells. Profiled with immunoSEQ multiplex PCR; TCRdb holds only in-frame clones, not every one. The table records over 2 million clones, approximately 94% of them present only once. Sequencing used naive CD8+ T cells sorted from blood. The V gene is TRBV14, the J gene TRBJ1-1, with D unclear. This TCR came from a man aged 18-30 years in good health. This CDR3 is CASSRGDHTEAFF. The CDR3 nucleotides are TGTGCCAGCAGCCGGGGTGATCACACTGAAGCTTTCTTT.